This entry lists 14 T cell receptor beta chains sequenced from one sample in a study of T cell responses to AZD1222 COVID-19 vaccine. Produced via immunoSEQ multiplex PCR; TCRdb's table is partial and in-frame only. Of 100,000 to 150,000 clones listed, approximately 90% are singletons. Sequencing was performed on peripheral blood, taken on day 0 of AZD1222 vaccination. These receptors came from an adult in good health.

The genes are TRBV30 and TRBJ2-7; D might be TRBD2 (7 bases). In germline, CDR1 is GTSNPN, CDR2 SVGIG (reference sequence). The V gene lost 8 bases and the J gene lost 7 bases, with 15 bases spanning the gap. This CDR3 region has 11 residues. CDR3 sequence: CARGRGGEQYF. CDR3 in DNA: TGTGCCAGGGGGAGGGGGGGGGAGCAGTACTTC.

This clone was counted once. The chain is built from TRBV2 and TRBJ2-7; D remains unclear. V lost 4 bases and J 6 bases, leaving 7 bases between the germline ends. The CDR3 contains 11 residues. Germline V CDR1 and CDR2: SNHLY, FYNNEI. CDR3 DNA: TGTGCCAGCAGTGGAGCAATCGAGCAGTACTTC. This translates into CASSGAIEQYF.

The chain uses TRBV28 and TRBJ2-7; perhaps TRBD1 as D (6 bases). Germline CDR1 reads MDHEN; CDR2 reads SYDVKM. V was cut by 5 bases and J by 3 bases, with 11 bases left in between. The CDR3 sequence is 13 residues long. Written as DNA, the CDR3 is TGTGCCAGCAGTCCCACACAGGGCTACGAGCAGTACTTC. This sequence encodes CASSPTQGYEQYF.

This clone came up once. The chain has TRBV11-2 and TRBJ2-7, with a weak D call TRBD2 (5 bases). The CDR3 is made up of 12 amino acids. Germline CDR1 and CDR2: SGHAT and FQNNGV. V lost 3 bases and J lost 5, with 8 bases in between. CDR3 protein: CASSFGGNEQYF. As DNA, the CDR3 is TGTGCCAGCAGCTTCGGAGGAAACGAGCAGTACTTC.

The V call is TRBV5-1, the J call TRBJ2-2; no clear D gene. Per the germline V gene, CDR1 is SGHRS and CDR2 is YFSETQ. The V and J ends lost 0 bases and 3 bases respectively, with 9 bases between them. The CDR3 totals 15 residues. CDR3 loop: CASSLVSPDTGELFF. CDR3 in DNA: TGCGCCAGCAGCTTGGTTTCGCCAGACACCGGGGAGCTGTTTTTT.

This clone was seen just once. The chain links TRBV9 to TRBJ2-5, with D tentatively TRBD2 (5 bases). The CDR3 loop spans 16 amino acids. CDR1 and CDR2 (germline): SGDLS, YYNGEE. V lost 4 bases and J lost 5, with 21 bases in between. The CDR3 here is CASSLQSGSLGETQYF. The CDR3 DNA reads TGTGCCAGCAGCCTCCAGAGCGGCAGCCTGGGGGAGACCCAGTACTTC.

The rearrangement uses TRBV9 and TRBJ2-2, with 8 bases identical to TRBD1. The germline V gene encodes CDR1 SGDLS and CDR2 YYNGEE. J lost 6 bases, V lost 2 bases, and 9 bases had no gene match. CDR3 size: 16 residues. CDR3 in DNA: TGTGCCAGCAGCGTGGCCGGGCAGGGGGCCCCCGGGGAGCTGTTTTTT. Protein product: CASSVAGQGAPGELFF.

The chain combines TRBV4-1 with TRBJ2-2; TRBD1 might be the D (6 bases). Germline CDR1 is MGHRA and CDR2 is YSYEKL. This CDR3 comprises 14 residues. V dropped 4 bases and J dropped 5 bases, with 11 bases sitting between them. CDR3 in amino acids: CASSPTGITGELFF. DNA of the CDR3: TGCGCCAGCAGCCCTACAGGGATTACCGGGGAGCTGTTTTTT.

In this sample, this clone turned up a few times. V gene TRBV4-2 combines with J gene TRBJ1-6; 8 nucleotides line up with TRBD1. The length of the CDR3 is 15 residues. Germline V gene sequence: CDR1 LGHNA, CDR2 YNFKEQ. V was clipped by 5 bases and J by 7 bases; unmatched bases: 7. The CDR3 loop is CASSDWGQANSPLHF. The CDR3 DNA reads as TGTGCCAGCAGCGACTGGGGACAGGCCAATTCACCCCTCCACTTT.

V and J are TRBV27 and TRBJ2-3; 8 nucleotides line up with TRBD1. The CDR3 is 16 residues long. Per the germline V gene, CDR1 is MNHEY and CDR2 is SMNVEV (reference sequence). Unmatched junction bases numbered 9, after V lost 5 bases and J lost 2 bases. The chain's CDR3 is CASSHSGTGYTDTQYF. CDR3 sequence (DNA): TGTGCCAGCAGTCACAGTGGGACAGGATACACAGATACGCAGTATTTT.

The V and J genes are TRBV7-4 and TRBJ1-1; D gene unclear. Germline-derived CDR1 and CDR2 are SGHVT and SQSDAQ. This CDR3 has 15 residues. V lost 5 bases, J lost 0 bases, and 13 bases lay in between. DNA of the CDR3: TGTGCCAGCAGCCTCTGGGGAGGGATGAACACTGAAGCTTTCTTT. The encoded protein is CASSLWGGMNTEAFF. Using reference TRBV7-4 and TRBJ1-1 for the parts outside the CDR3, the full variable domain is GAGVSQSPRYKVAKRGRDVALRCDSISGHVTLYWYRQTLGQGSEVLTYSQSDAQRDKSGRPSGRFSAERPERSVSTLKIQRTEQGDSAVYLCASSLWGGMNTEAFFGQGTRLTVV.

The chain employs TRBV10-3 and TRBJ2-2, with D hard to call. The V gene's germline CDR1 is ENHRY and CDR2 SYGVKD. The CDR3 runs to 13 residues. The V gene lost 7 bases and the J gene lost 8 bases, with 14 bases spanning the gap. Here the CDR3 DNA reads TGTGCCATCACCCCATCCATTCCTGGGGAGCTGTTTTTT. Its protein is CAITPSIPGELFF.

The genes are TRBV9 and TRBJ1-6; TRBD1 is a possible D gene (5 bases). The V and J ends lost 2 bases and 0 bases respectively, with 12 bases between them. The germline CDR1 and CDR2 sequences are SGDLS and YYNGEE. This CDR3 spans 17 amino acids. The DNA for the CDR3 is TGTGCCAGCAGCGTTGGGACGCCCAGCTCCTATAATTCACCCCTCCACTTT. Protein: CASSVGTPSSYNSPLHF.

The chain uses TRBV27 and TRBJ1-5; the D gene is possibly TRBD1 (5 bases). V was clipped by 5 bases and J by 7 bases, with 15 bases between them. Germline values: CDR1 MNHEY, CDR2 SMNVEV (reference sequence). The CDR3 has 14 amino acids. This CDR3 is CASSANQGRQPQHF. DNA for the CDR3: TGTGCCAGCAGTGCAAATCAGGGACGCCAGCCCCAGCATTTT.